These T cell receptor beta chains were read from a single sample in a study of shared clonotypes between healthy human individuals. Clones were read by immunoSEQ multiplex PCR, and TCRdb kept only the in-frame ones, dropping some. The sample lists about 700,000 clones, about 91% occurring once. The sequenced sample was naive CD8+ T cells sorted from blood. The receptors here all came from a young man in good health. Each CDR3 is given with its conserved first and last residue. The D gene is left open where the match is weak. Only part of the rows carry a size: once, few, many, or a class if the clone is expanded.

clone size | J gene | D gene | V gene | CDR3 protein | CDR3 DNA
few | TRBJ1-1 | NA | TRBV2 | CASRELMNTEAFF | TGTGCCAGCAGGGAGCTGATGAACACTGAAGCTTTCTTT
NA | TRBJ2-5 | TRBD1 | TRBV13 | CASSLGAGGLETQYF | TGTGCCAGCAGCTTAGGAGCAGGGGGCTTGGAGACCCAGTACTTC
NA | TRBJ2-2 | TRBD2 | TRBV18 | CASSPPVAGADTGELFF | TGTGCCAGCTCACCACCAGTAGCGGGAGCGGACACCGGGGAGCTGTTTTTT
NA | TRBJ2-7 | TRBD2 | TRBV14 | CASSPSGFSYEQYF | TGTGCCAGCAGCCCTAGCGGGTTCTCCTACGAGCAGTACTTC
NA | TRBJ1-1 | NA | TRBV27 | CASSLGAQSTEAFF | TGTGCCAGCAGCCTGGGGGCTCAGAGCACTGAAGCTTTCTTT
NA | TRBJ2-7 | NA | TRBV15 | CATSTGGRAYEQYF | TGTGCCACCAGCACAGGAGGTCGTGCCTACGAGCAGTACTTC
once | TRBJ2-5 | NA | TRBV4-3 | CASSQDPGKETQYF | TGCGCCAGCAGCCAAGATCCGGGGAAAGAGACCCAGTACTTC
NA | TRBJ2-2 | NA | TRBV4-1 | CASTVSGDHAGVGELFF | TGCGCCAGCACTGTTTCAGGAGACCACGCCGGGGTCGGGGAGCTGTTTTTT
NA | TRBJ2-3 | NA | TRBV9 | CASHFLRDTDTQYF | TGTGCCAGCCATTTCCTCAGGGACACAGATACGCAGTATTTT
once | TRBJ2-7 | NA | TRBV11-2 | CASSLGPGDGYEQYF | TGTGCCAGCAGCTTAGGTCCGGGAGACGGTTACGAGCAGTACTTC
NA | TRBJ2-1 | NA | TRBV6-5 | CASSFRHYNEQFF | TGTGCCAGCAGTTTTCGACACTACAATGAGCAGTTCTTC
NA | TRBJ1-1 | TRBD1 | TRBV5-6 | CASSGGQGWTEAFF | TGTGCCAGCAGCGGGGGACAGGGTTGGACTGAAGCTTTCTTT
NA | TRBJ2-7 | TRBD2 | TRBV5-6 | CASSTGLAAYEQYF | TGTGCCAGCAGCACGGGACTAGCGGCTTACGAGCAGTACTTC
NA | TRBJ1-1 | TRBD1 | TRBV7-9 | CASSSTGTGREAFF | TGTGCCAGCAGCTCCACCGGGACAGGGAGGGAAGCTTTCTTT
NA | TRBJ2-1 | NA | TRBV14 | CASSQDKRREDSYNEQFF | TGTGCCAGCAGCCAAGATAAGAGGCGGGAAGACTCCTACAATGAGCAGTTCTTC
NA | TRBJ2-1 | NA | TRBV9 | CATPPADYNEQFF | TGTGCCACCCCCCCGGCGGACTACAATGAGCAGTTCTTC
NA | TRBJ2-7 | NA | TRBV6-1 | CASSEYGVTYEQYF | TGTGCCAGCAGTGAATACGGGGTAACCTACGAGCAGTACTTC
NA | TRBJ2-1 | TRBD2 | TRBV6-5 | CASSRSGNNEQFF | TGTGCCAGCAGTCGTAGCGGGAACAATGAGCAGTTCTTC
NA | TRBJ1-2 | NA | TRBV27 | CASSRGILEGYTF | TGTGCCAGCAGTCGAGGTATTTTGGAGGGCTACACCTTC
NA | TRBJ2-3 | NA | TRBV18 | CASSPLDSTDNPIGGTQYF | TGTGCCAGCTCACCACTGGACAGCACAGATAATCCTATCGGTGGTACGCAGTATTTT
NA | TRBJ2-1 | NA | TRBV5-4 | CASSPRLVSYNEQFF | TGTGCCAGCAGTCCAAGACTAGTCTCCTACAATGAGCAGTTCTTC
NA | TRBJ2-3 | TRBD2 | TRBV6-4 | CASSDSPASGGDTQYF | TGTGCCAGCAGTGACTCTCCGGCTAGCGGTGGAGATACGCAGTATTTT
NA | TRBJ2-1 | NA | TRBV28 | CASSLVGRQGEQFF | TGTGCCAGCAGTTTAGTAGGACGCCAGGGTGAGCAGTTCTTC
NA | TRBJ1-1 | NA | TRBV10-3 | CAISGREHRPEAFF | TGTGCCATCAGTGGCCGGGAACACAGGCCTGAAGCTTTCTTT
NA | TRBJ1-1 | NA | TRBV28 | CASPPGGSNTEAFF | TGTGCCAGCCCACCCGGGGGAAGCAACACTGAAGCTTTCTTT
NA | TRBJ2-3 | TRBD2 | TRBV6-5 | CASSLAGAADTQYF | TGTGCCAGCAGTCTAGCGGGAGCGGCAGATACGCAGTATTTT
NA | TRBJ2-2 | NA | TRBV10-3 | CAIKPPWGTGELFF | TGTGCCATCAAGCCGCCCTGGGGCACCGGGGAGCTGTTTTTT
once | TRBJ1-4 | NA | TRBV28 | CASSLGQANEKLFF | TGTGCCAGCAGTTTGGGGCAGGCAAATGAAAAACTGTTTTTT
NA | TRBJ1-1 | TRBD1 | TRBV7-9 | CASSLATGGNTEAFF | TGTGCCAGCAGCTTAGCGACAGGGGGGAACACTGAAGCTTTCTTT
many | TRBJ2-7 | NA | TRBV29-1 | CSVPGEGATAYEQYF | TGCAGCGTTCCGGGGGAGGGGGCCACGGCCTACGAGCAGTACTTC
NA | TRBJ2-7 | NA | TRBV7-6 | CASSYRGYEQYF | TGTGCCAGCAGCTATAGAGGGTACGAGCAGTACTTC
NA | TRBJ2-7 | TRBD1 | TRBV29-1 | CSVETGQGNYEQYF | TGCAGCGTTGAAACCGGACAGGGGAACTACGAGCAGTACTTC
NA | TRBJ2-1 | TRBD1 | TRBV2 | CASHRGYNNEQFF | TGTGCCAGCCACAGGGGTTACAACAATGAGCAGTTCTTC
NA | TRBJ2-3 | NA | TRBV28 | CASKKPYTDTQYF | TGTGCCAGCAAGAAACCATACACAGATACGCAGTATTTT
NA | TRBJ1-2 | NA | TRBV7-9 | CASNKPESSPYGYTF | TGTGCCAGCAACAAGCCCGAGTCCTCCCCCTATGGCTACACCTTC
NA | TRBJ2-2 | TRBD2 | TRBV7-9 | CASSSPSGGGPGELFF | TGTGCCAGCAGCTCGCCTAGCGGGGGCGGGCCCGGGGAGCTGTTTTTT
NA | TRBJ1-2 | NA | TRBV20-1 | CSARDMYGYTF | TGCAGTGCTAGAGATATGTATGGCTACACCTTC
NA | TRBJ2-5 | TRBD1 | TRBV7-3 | CASSLGQGYETQYF | TGTGCCAGCAGCTTAGGACAGGGCTACGAGACCCAGTACTTC
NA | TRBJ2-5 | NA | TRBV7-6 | CASSRALETQYF | TGTGCCAGCAGCCGGGCCTTAGAGACCCAGTACTTC
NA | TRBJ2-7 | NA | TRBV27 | CASSFAGYPYEQYF | TGTGCCAGCAGTTTTGCAGGGTATCCCTACGAGCAGTACTTC
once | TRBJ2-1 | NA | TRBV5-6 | CASSEGYNEQFF | TGTGCCAGCAGCGAGGGCTACAATGAGCAGTTCTTC
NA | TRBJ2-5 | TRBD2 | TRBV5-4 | CASRSELGLTETQYF | TGTGCCAGCAGAAGCGAGCTGGGACTAACGGAGACCCAGTACTTC
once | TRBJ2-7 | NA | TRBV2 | CASSQWGYQTYEQYF | TGTGCCAGCAGCCAATGGGGTTATCAGACCTACGAGCAGTACTTC
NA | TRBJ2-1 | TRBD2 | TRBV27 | CASSLPEELLAGEGHEQFF | TGTGCCAGCAGTTTACCTGAAGAGTTACTAGCGGGAGAAGGGCATGAGCAGTTCTTC
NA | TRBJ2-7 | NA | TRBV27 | CASSFRWLVASSYEQYF | TGTGCCAGCAGTTTTCGGTGGTTGGTAGCGAGCTCCTACGAGCAGTACTTC
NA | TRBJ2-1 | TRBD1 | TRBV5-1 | CASSLWDRGSGNEQFF | TGCGCCAGCAGCTTGTGGGACAGGGGCTCGGGGAATGAGCAGTTCTTC
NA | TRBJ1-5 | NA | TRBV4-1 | CASSQDRHQPQHF | TGCGCCAGCAGCCAAGATCGCCATCAGCCCCAGCATTTT
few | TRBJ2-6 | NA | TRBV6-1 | CASSETASGANVLTF | TGTGCCAGCAGTGAGACTGCCTCTGGGGCCAACGTCCTGACTTTC
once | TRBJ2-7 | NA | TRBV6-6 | CASRPTSNYPYEQYF | TGTGCCAGCAGACCCACTAGCAATTATCCCTACGAGCAGTACTTC
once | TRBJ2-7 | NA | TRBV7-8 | CASSLVVYPYEQYF | TGTGCCAGCAGCTTAGTCGTTTACCCCTACGAGCAGTACTTC